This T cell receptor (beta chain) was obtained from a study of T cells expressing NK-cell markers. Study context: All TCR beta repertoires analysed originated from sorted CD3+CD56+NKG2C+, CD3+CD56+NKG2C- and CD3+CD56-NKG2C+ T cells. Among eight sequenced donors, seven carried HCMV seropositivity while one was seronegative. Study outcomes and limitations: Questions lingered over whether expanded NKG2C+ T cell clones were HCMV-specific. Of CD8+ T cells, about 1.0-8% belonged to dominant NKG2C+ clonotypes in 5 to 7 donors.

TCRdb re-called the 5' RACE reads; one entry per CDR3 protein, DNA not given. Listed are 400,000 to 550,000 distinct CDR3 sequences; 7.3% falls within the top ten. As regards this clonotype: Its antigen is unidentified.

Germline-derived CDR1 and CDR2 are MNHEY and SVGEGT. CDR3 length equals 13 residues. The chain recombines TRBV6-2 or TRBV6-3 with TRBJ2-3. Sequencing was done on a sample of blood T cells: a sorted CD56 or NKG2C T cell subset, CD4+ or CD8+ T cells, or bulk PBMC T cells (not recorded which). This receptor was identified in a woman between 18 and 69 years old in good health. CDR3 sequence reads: CASSSSIASTQYF.